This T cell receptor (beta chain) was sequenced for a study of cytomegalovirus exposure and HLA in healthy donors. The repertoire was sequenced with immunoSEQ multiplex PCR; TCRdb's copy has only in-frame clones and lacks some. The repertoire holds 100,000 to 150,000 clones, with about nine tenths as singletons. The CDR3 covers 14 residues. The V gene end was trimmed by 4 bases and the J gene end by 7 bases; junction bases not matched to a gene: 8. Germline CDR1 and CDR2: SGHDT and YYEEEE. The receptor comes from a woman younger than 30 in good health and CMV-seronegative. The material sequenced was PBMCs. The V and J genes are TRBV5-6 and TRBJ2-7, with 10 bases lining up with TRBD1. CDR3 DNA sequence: TGTGCCAGCAGCCCCGGGACAGGGGCGATGGAGCAGTACTTC. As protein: CASSPGTGAMEQYF. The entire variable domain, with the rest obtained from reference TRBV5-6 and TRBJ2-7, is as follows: DAGVTQSPTHLIKTRGQQVTLRCSPKSGHDTVSWYQQALGQGPQFIFQYYEEEERQRGNFPDRFSGHQFPNYSSELNVNALLLGDSALYLCASSPGTGAMEQYFGPGTRLTVT.